This T cell receptor beta chain was recovered during a study of CD8 T cells in ankylosing spondylitis. Study outcomes and limitations: Blood from ankylosing spondylitis patients appeared to carry a characteristic roughly eight-variant TCR beta motif. With a CD8+ phenotype, disease-linked clones were relatively rare in peripheral blood.

The CDR3 contains 17 residues. Germline-derived CDR1 and CDR2 are MNHEY and SMNVEV (reference sequence). J gave up 3 bases and V 5 bases, and 9 bases lay outside the gene matches. One entry per CDR3 protein, called by TCRdb with MiXCR from the 5' RACE reads. This sample has 650,000 to 800,000 distinct CDR3 sequences, with 15% to 20% found just once. Notes on this clonotype: Antigen specificity is unknown.

The sequence was obtained from a male donor with ankylosing spondylitis. This sequence joins TRBV27 and TRBJ2-6, with 8 bases fitting TRBD1. Sequencing was carried out using blood, either unsorted or a sorted T cell fraction (not recorded which). Here the CDR3 reads CASSGGQGFVGANVLTF. CDR3 bases: TGTGCCAGCAGTGGTGGACAGGGTTTCGTTGGGGCCAACGTCCTGACTTTC.